This T cell receptor beta chain was sequenced during a study of OX40 agonist ivuxolimab in advanced cancers. Overall study context: Patients took ivuxolimab, an agonistic anti-OX40 (CD134) antibody. Each patient was given ivuxolimab into a vein every 2 weeks, at 0.01 to 10 mg/kg.

Data came from immunoSEQ multiplex PCR; TCRdb stores just in-frame clones and leaves some out. The sample records 60,000 or so clones, roughly 88% being singletons. The trim removed 2 bases at V and 2 bases at J, leaving 11 bases unmatched. This CDR3 spans 18 amino acids. The germline V gene has CDR1 SGHNT and CDR2 YENEEA. This sequence was found in an adult with an advanced solid tumor such as melanoma, head and neck, liver or kidney cancer. The chain carries TRBV11-3 and TRBJ2-3; TRBD1 aligns across 9 bases. The sequencing used CD4+ or CD8+ T cells sorted from blood, collected in a trial of the OX40 agonist ivuxolimab. CDR3 DNA: TGTGCCAGCAGCTTATCCTCGGTAGGGACAGGGCTCACAGATACGCAGTATTTT. Amino acids: CASSLSSVGTGLTDTQYF.